This T cell receptor (beta chain) is from a study of cytotoxic CD8 clonotypes in ibrutinib-treated CLL. V was clipped by 0 bases and J by 2 bases, with 6 bases between them. CDR3 length: 14 residues. The germline gives CDR1 SGHRS, CDR2 YFSETQ. Study-wide points: For progressing versus sustained-remission patients, sampling times were not the same. Once treatment began, public clonotypes, which were uncommon, contracted or stayed stable. Clonality was higher at baseline than in age-matched healthy donors and tracked circulating CD8+ T-cell counts.

In the case of this clone: As yet, its antigen is unknown.

The table came from immunoSEQ multiplex PCR; TCRdb's copy has only in-frame clones and leaves some out. The profile shows 70,000 to 80,000 clones, 70% to 90% of them singletons. The sample was PBMCs, taken at disease progression, from a patient treated with ibrutinib. The sequence was obtained from a human donor with chronic lymphocytic leukemia. The V and J genes are TRBV5-1 and TRBJ1-5; no definite D call. The CDR3 sequence is CASSLAGGNQPQHF. Written as DNA, the CDR3 is TGCGCCAGCAGCTTGGCCGGGGGCAATCAGCCCCAGCATTTT.